This entry concerns a single T cell receptor (beta chain). The table came from immunoSEQ multiplex PCR; TCRdb's copy has only in-frame clones and leaves some out. Here the sample spans fewer than 150,000 clones, approximately 90% being singletons. This entry belongs to a study of blood T cell repertoires in COVID-19. Study summary: Sites in the United States, Italy and Spain provided acute and convalescent COVID-19 samples.

With 4 bases clipped from V and 5 bases from J, the junction kept 12 bases outside the gene matches. The CDR3 extends over 16 amino acids. CDR1 and CDR2 from the germline V gene are LGHDT and YNNKEL (reference sequence). V usage is TRBV3-1 (or the pseudogene TRBV3-2) and J usage is TRBJ2-3; the match to TRBD2 covers 7 bases. The clonotype was recovered from a woman aged 70-85 years who had recovered from COVID-19. Input material: peripheral blood. The CDR3, as DNA: TGTGCCAGCAGCCCCTGGGGGAGCGGGACGGTAGATACGCAGTATTTT. This encodes CASSPWGSGTVDTQYF.